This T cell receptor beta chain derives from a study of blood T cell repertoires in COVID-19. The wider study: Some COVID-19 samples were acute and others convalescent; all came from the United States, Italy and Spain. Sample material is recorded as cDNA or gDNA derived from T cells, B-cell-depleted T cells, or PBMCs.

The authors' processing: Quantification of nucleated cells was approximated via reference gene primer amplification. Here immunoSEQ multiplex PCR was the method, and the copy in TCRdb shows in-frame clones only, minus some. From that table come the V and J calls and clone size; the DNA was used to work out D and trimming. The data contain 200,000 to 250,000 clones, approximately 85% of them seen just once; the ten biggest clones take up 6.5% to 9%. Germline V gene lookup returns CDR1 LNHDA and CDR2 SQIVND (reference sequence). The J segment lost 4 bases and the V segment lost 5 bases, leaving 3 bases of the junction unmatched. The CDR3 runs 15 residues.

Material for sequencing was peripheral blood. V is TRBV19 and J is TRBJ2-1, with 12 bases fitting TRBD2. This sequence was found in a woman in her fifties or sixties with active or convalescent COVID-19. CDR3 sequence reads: CASSSTSGGYNEQFF. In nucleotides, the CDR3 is TGTGCCAGTAGTTCGACTAGCGGGGGATACAATGAGCAGTTCTTC.